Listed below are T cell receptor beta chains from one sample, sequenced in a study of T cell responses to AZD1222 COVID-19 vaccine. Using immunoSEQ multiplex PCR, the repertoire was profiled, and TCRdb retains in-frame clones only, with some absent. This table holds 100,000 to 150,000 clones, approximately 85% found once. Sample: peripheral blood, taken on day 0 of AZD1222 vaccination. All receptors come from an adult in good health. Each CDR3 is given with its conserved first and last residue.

CDR3: CASSPLGRGQGEDTQYF; J: TRBJ2-3; V: TRBV7-2; length: 17
CDR3: CASSRGEVGEVGYNEQFF; J: TRBJ2-1; V: TRBV27; length: 18
CDR3: CASSSTSGWGDTQYF; J: TRBJ2-3; V: TRBV11-2; length: 15
CDR3: CASSSDRGRGQPQHF; J: TRBJ1-5; V: TRBV5-5; length: 15
CDR3: CASSLTGAGQETQYF; J: TRBJ2-5; V: TRBV3-1/TRBV3-2; length: 15
CDR3: CASSVGTSETQYF; J: TRBJ2-5; V: TRBV9; length: 13
CDR3: CASSLGMSGNSYEQYF; J: TRBJ2-7; V: TRBV7-2; length: 16
CDR3: CATRSRDTEAFF; J: TRBJ1-1; V: TRBV24-1; length: 12
CDR3: CASTNMETQYF; J: TRBJ2-5; V: TRBV25-1; length: 11
CDR3: CASSLASERDQPQHF; J: TRBJ1-5; V: TRBV7-2; length: 15
CDR3: CAIREQGNTEAFF; J: TRBJ1-1; V: TRBV10-3; length: 13
CDR3: CATSDPGQGRTDTQYF; J: TRBJ2-3; V: TRBV24-1; length: 16
CDR3: CASSFFGVGGEQYF; J: TRBJ2-7; V: TRBV5-6; length: 14
CDR3: CSSQGSSSYNEQFF; J: TRBJ2-1; V: TRBV29-1; length: 14
CDR3: CASKRLAGVQETQYF; J: TRBJ2-5; V: TRBV19; length: 15
CDR3: CASSPSRARKETQYF; J: TRBJ2-5; V: TRBV28; length: 15
CDR3: CASGQFHEQYF; J: TRBJ2-7; V: TRBV2; length: 11
CDR3: CATSRDRTGGYGYTF; J: TRBJ1-2; V: TRBV15; length: 15
CDR3: CASNPAGASSLYF; J: TRBJ2-7; V: TRBV27; length: 13
CDR3: CASSSWGGQRITGELFF; J: TRBJ2-2; V: TRBV28; length: 17
CDR3: CASSPDREGLLSGNTIYF; J: TRBJ1-3; V: TRBV6-2/TRBV6-3; length: 18
CDR3: CASSPGGGLGYGYTF; J: TRBJ1-2; V: TRBV5-4; length: 15
CDR3: CASSSLFGTQYF; J: TRBJ2-3; V: TRBV5-5; length: 12
CDR3: CASSRRQGYNEQFF; J: TRBJ2-1; V: TRBV19; length: 14
CDR3: CAWSRGREGNTIYF; J: TRBJ1-3; V: TRBV30; length: 14
CDR3: CASYEGGVTEAFF; J: TRBJ1-1; V: TRBV6-1; length: 13
CDR3: CASSDYGGAPATRYGYTF; J: TRBJ1-2; V: TRBV25-1; length: 18
CDR3: CASSLGDGAYEQYF; J: TRBJ2-7; V: TRBV7-6; length: 14
CDR3: CASSQDRGGGGEAFF; J: TRBJ1-1; V: TRBV4-2; length: 15
CDR3: CASSPLGLAGVEEQYF; J: TRBJ2-7; V: TRBV27; length: 16
CDR3: CASRPDRAGGYTF; J: TRBJ1-2; V: TRBV19; length: 13
CDR3: CASSLWGAGDTQYF; J: TRBJ2-3; V: TRBV5-4; length: 14
CDR3: CASRGVWSYSNTGELFF; J: TRBJ2-2; V: TRBV5-1; length: 17
CDR3: CASSPLGQGDNYGYTF; J: TRBJ1-2; V: TRBV18; length: 16
CDR3: CASREDSYNEQFF; J: TRBJ2-1; V: TRBV6-1; length: 13
CDR3: CASSFGQGVNYGYTF; J: TRBJ1-2; V: TRBV7-2; length: 15
CDR3: CASSYPAYNYEQYF; J: TRBJ2-7; V: TRBV7-2; length: 14
CDR3: CASSPVAGEYEQYF; J: TRBJ2-7; V: TRBV18; length: 14
CDR3: CARSGTAADVNEKLFF; J: TRBJ1-4; V: TRBV5-3; length: 16
CDR3: CASSLSGTGHYEQYF; J: TRBJ2-7; V: TRBV27; length: 15
CDR3: CASSLESGTTYEQYF; J: TRBJ2-7; V: TRBV5-1; length: 15
CDR3: CATTRYRGQTGNEKLFF; J: TRBJ1-4; V: TRBV28; length: 17
CDR3: CASRTLSGEIQYF; J: TRBJ2-5; V: TRBV28; length: 13
CDR3: CASRTLQGYSGNTIYF; J: TRBJ1-3; V: TRBV19; length: 16
CDR3: CASSPRETAKAFF; J: TRBJ1-1; V: TRBV3-1/TRBV3-2; length: 13
CDR3: CASSGGPGNIQYF; J: TRBJ2-4; V: TRBV9; length: 13